Sequencing of this T cell receptor beta chain was carried out in a study of cytomegalovirus exposure and HLA in healthy donors. PCR employed 60 Vbeta and 13 Jbeta primers. Here immunoSEQ multiplex PCR was the method, and the copy in TCRdb shows in-frame clones only, minus some. This sample contains 45,000 or so clones. From germline, CDR1 is SEHNR and CDR2 FQNEAQ (reference sequence). V lost 2 bases and J lost 11; bases outside the gene matches: 16. The CDR3 runs to 16 residues. This TCR was recovered from a male donor in good health and CMV-seronegative. The chain uses TRBV7-9 and TRBJ1-1, with 8 bases fitting TRBD1. What was sequenced was PBMCs. The CDR3 here is CASSLFGTGSGGGAFF. CDR3 DNA: TGTGCCAGCAGCTTATTCGGGACAGGATCGGGTGGGGGTGCTTTCTTT.